These 7 T cell receptor beta chains were all obtained from the same sample, sequenced in a study of blood T cell repertoires in COVID-19. Here immunoSEQ multiplex PCR was the method, and the copy in TCRdb shows in-frame clones only, minus some. The sample records around 260,000 clones, 86% being singletons. Sequenced: peripheral blood. These receptors all come from a woman in her twenties or thirties with active or convalescent COVID-19.

This chain links TRBV2 with TRBJ2-7; tentative D call: TRBD2 (6 bases). V lost 5 bases to trimming and J lost 3 bases, with 8 bases between them. CDR1 is SNHLY, CDR2 FYNNEI, per germline. CDR3 length: 12 residues. The CDR3 DNA is TGTGCCAGCAGTCCGACTAGCTACGAGCAGTACTTC. This translates into CASSPTSYEQYF.

The rearrangement links TRBV5-1 to TRBJ2-2, with TRBD1 identical over 8 bases. Trimming removed 3 bases from V and 5 bases from J; junction bases left unmatched: 9. The V gene's germline CDR1 is SGHRS and CDR2 YFSETQ. The CDR3 contains 16 residues. CDR3 loop: CASSSYGQGRTGELFF. CDR3 DNA: TGCGCCAGCAGCTCCTACGGACAGGGACGGACCGGGGAGCTGTTTTTT.

This rearrangement joins TRBV15 to TRBJ1-4, with a weak D call TRBD1 (5 bases). Germline assignment: CDR1 LNHNV and CDR2 YYDKDF (reference sequence). The CDR3 is 13 residues long. V gave up 6 bases and J gave up 6 bases, with 11 bases separating them. The CDR3 loop reads CATRAGIHEKLFF. The CDR3 bases are TGTGCCACCAGGGCAGGGATTCATGAAAAACTGTTTTTT.

This rearrangement joins TRBV24-1 to TRBJ1-2, with 7 bases matching TRBD1. V gave up 6 bases and J gave up 6 bases; unmatched junction bases: 6. The CDR3 has 13 residues. From germline, CDR1 is KGHDR and CDR2 SFDVKD. CDR3 amino acids: CATSLDRDHGYTF. The CDR3 nucleotides read TGTGCCACCAGTTTAGACAGGGATCATGGCTACACCTTC.

The chain employs TRBV19 and TRBJ1-3; TRBD1 matches 8 bases. With V trimmed by 5 bases and J by 2 bases, 5 bases remained unmatched. The length of the CDR3 is 15 residues. CDR1 and CDR2 (germline): LNHDA, SQIVND (reference sequence). The CDR3 region has the DNA TGTGCCAGTAGTCACCTGACAGGGGCTGGAAACACCATATATTTT. Its translation is CASSHLTGAGNTIYF.

This clone was seen more than once but under ten times. The chain links TRBV30 to TRBJ1-6; 8 bases line up with TRBD1. The V gene's germline CDR1 is GTSNPN and CDR2 SVGIG (reference sequence). CDR3 size: 15 residues. Trimming removed 0 bases from V and 9 bases from J; junction bases left unmatched: 7. The CDR3 reads CAWSVEQGDSSPLHF. CDR3 DNA: TGTGCCTGGAGTGTCGAACAGGGGGATTCTTCACCCCTCCACTTT.

In this sample, this clone turned up a few times. The rearrangement joins TRBV7-2 to TRBJ2-3; tentative D call: TRBD2 (6 bases). The germline gives CDR1 SGHTA, CDR2 FQGNSA. The V gene lost 1 base and the J gene lost 2 bases, with 13 bases spanning the gap. The length of the CDR3 is 16 residues. The CDR3 here is CASSLVGGASTDTQYF. DNA of the CDR3: TGTGCCAGCAGCTTAGTGGGCGGGGCCTCCACAGATACGCAGTATTTT.